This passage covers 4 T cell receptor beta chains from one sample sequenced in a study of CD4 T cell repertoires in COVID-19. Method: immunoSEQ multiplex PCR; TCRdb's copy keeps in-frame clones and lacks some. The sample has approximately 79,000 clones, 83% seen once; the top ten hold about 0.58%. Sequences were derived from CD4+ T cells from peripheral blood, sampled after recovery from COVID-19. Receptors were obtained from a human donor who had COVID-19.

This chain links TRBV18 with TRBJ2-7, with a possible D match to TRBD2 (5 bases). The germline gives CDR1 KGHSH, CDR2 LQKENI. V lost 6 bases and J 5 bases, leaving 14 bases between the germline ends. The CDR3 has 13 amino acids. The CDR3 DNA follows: TGTGCCAGCTCTGTTTATGGGCGGGACGAGCAGTACTTC. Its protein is CASSVYGRDEQYF.

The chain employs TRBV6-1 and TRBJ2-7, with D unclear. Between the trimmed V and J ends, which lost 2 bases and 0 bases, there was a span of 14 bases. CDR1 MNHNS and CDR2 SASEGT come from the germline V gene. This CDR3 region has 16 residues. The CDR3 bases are TGTGCCAGCAGTGAAATGATTGCCTCCCTCTCCTACGAGCAGTACTTC. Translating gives CASSEMIASLSYEQYF.

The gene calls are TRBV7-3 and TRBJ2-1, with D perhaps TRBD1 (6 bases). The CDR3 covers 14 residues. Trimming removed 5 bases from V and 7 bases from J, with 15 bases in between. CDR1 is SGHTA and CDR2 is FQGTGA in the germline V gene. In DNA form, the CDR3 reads TGTGCCAGCAGCAGATTAAGGACAGATAATGAGCAGTTCTTC. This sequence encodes CASSRLRTDNEQFF.

The CDR3 region has the DNA TGTGCCAGTAGTATAACTAGCGGTTGGGGCACAGATACGCAGTATTTT. Its translation: CASSITSGWGTDTQYF. The V gene is TRBV19, the J gene TRBJ2-3, with 8 bases aligning to TRBD2. CDR3 length: 16 amino acids. Trimming removed 2 bases from V and 1 base from J; junction bases left unmatched: 5. The germline CDR1 and CDR2 sequences are LNHDA and SQIVND (reference sequence).